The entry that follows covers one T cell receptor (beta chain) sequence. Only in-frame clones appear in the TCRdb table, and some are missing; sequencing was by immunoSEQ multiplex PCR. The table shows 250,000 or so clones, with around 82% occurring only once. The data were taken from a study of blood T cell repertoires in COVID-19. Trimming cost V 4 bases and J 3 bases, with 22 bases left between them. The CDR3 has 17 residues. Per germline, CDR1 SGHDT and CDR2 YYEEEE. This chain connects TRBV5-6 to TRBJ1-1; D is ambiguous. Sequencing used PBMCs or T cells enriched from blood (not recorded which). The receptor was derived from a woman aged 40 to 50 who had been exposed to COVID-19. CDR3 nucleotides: TGTGCCAGCAGCCCGGACTTGATGGCGCGGAGGGACACTGAAGCTTTCTTT. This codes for CASSPDLMARRDTEAFF.